This TCR beta chain was profiled in a study of T cell responses to AZD1222 COVID-19 vaccine listed by TCRdb under 2021. The study in broad terms: Because spike-specific TCR depth and breadth did not differ between the two schedules, AZD1222 recipients who got a second dose at roughly 4 weeks were pooled with those who got a second dose at roughly 12 weeks. TCR sequencing was performed for 230 to 250 trial participants, of whom 200 to 220 were given two doses of AZD1222 and approximately 26 were given two doses of MenACWY control vaccine. Enrollment into the trials was organized by age into subgroups of 18-55, 56-69 and 70-plus years, and those subgroups contained approximately 160, 26 and 62 TCR-sequenced participants, respectively.

From its cysteine to its phenylalanine, the CDR3 spans 14 amino acids. Here the CDR3 DNA is all that survives: 42 bases in frame from base 1. V and J lose 7 bases and 4 bases, and a span of 16 bases separates them. The time point label, as the study defines it: baseline before first vaccination. Vaccinee samples came from UK trials COV001 and COV002, including a single-blind randomized controlled phase 2/3 trial of AZD1222 (ChAdOx1 nCoV-19) in healthy adults. Trial participant PBMC samples were collected at day 0 and day 28 after the second dose for TCRbeta chain sequencing. The CDR3 regions of human TCRbeta chains were subjected to immunosequencing. In the source study's methods: Repertoire TCRs were matched against a reference library of SARS-CoV-2-specific TCRs generated with the MIRA antigen-specificity platform. Breadth was defined as the fraction of unique TCRs that were SARS-CoV-2-associated, and depth was defined as the fraction of total T cells that were SARS-CoV-2-associated. Using the MIRA data, each spike-specific TCR was mapped to the spike region that the TCR reacts to and placed in a CD4 or CD8 class. Log10-transformed breadth and depth values were compared by one-way ANOVA with Sidak's multiple comparisons tests. Here the immuneACCESS table is served through TCRdb, limited to in-frame sequences with V and J called. Missing clones are a known gap in these copies; in checked studies unresolved V genes cover under half, and the rest lacks a known reason. V, J and clone size reflect that table, while D and trimming were determined from the DNA. This sample holds about 190,000 clones; approximately 92% were observed only once. The ten biggest clones cover roughly 1.3% of the sample.

The investigation overall reported the following: Because no day 14 peak-response samples were available, the repertoires could be characterized only after the peak T cell response. Reportedly, almost half of the unique spike-specific TCRs recognized epitopes lying outside the regions that are mutated in the B.1.351 and B.1.1.7 variants. CD4 TCRs associated with the vaccine covered the entire spike protein, and the dominant responses were in regions 160-218 and 743-854. Conclusions about previously exposed vaccinees were limited because only 5 or 6 AZD1222 recipients were SARS-CoV-2 seropositive at baseline. Most participants were white British and females outnumbered males, and the authors suggested that clonal diversity may have been underestimated. In the small 56-69-year group, the increase in depth fell short of significance, most likely because of low power. Spike-specific TCR breadth and depth rose significantly after two AZD1222 doses compared with day 0 and with MenACWY recipients.

This clone was detected once. Which antigen it targets is not known. One base away there is no much larger clone; base qualities are not given. Sample: peripheral blood, taken on day 0 of AZD1222 vaccination. This TCR derives from an adult in good health. The receptor chain draws on TRBV23-1 and TRBJ1-2, with the D gene uncertain. TRBV23-1 carries the ORF label, with uncertain function. The CDR3 loop reads CASTETRHFYGYTF. The DNA is TGCGCCAGCACCGAGACAAGACATTTCTATGGCTACACCTTC.